These 17 T cell receptor beta chains were sequenced from one sample in a study of T cell responses to AZD1222 COVID-19 vaccine. TCRdb's copy holds only in-frame clones and misses some; the assay was immunoSEQ multiplex PCR. The sample lists some 130,000 clones; roughly nine tenths were seen once. The sample here was peripheral blood, taken on day 0 of AZD1222 vaccination. The receptor set was obtained from an adult in good health.

This chain uses TRBV5-1 with TRBJ2-2; the match to TRBD2 covers 7 bases. V was clipped by 4 bases and J by 7 bases; unmatched bases: 13. CDR1 SGHRS and CDR2 YFSETQ come from the germline V gene. The CDR3 extends over 16 amino acids. This CDR3 reads CASSGDGEGLHGELFF. The CDR3 DNA is TGCGCCAGCAGCGGCGACGGGGAGGGGCTACACGGGGAGCTGTTTTTT.

This chain uses TRBV14 with TRBJ1-2; D unresolved. V shed 3 bases and J shed 5 bases, with 10 bases lying between them. CDR1 is SGHDN and CDR2 is FVKESK in the germline V gene. The CDR3 contains 13 residues. The CDR3 sequence: CASSQGVLYGYTF. The CDR3 region has the DNA TGTGCCAGCAGCCAGGGAGTATTATATGGCTACACCTTC.

The chain is built from TRBV5-5 and TRBJ1-2; D perhaps matches TRBD1 (5 bases). Germline V gene sequence: CDR1 SGHKS, CDR2 YYEKEE (reference sequence). V shed 5 bases and J shed 7 bases, with 18 bases lying between them. The CDR3 contains 14 residues. The CDR3 is CASRTGTGLVGYTF. The CDR3 nucleotides read TGTGCCAGCAGAACCGGGACGGGGTTGGTTGGCTACACCTTC.

The V gene is TRBV11-2, the J gene TRBJ1-1; D is uncertain. In germline, CDR1 is SGHAT, CDR2 FQNNGV. The CDR3 length is 14 residues. The V end lost 3 bases, the J end lost 4 bases, and 12 bases lay between the germline ends. CDR3 bases: TGTGCCAGCAGCTTGGGCAAGGGAAGCACTGAAGCTTTCTTT. It specifies CASSLGKGSTEAFF.

The chain uses TRBV12-3 or TRBV12-4 and TRBJ2-7; D is possibly TRBD1 (5 bases). V shed 4 bases and J shed 5 bases, with 9 bases lying between them. There are 12 residues in the CDR3. The CDR3 DNA is TGTGCCAGCAGTTCCAGGGCGGACGAGCAGTACTTC. Translating it yields CASSSRADEQYF.

The count of this clone is one. The genes are TRBV7-9 and TRBJ1-1; weak D call: TRBD1 (5 bases). Germline V gene data show CDR1 as SEHNR and CDR2 as FQNEAQ (reference sequence). The CDR3 is 14 residues long. With 6 bases removed from V and 2 bases from J, the gap between germline ends came to 13 bases. CDR3 nucleotides: TGTGCCAGCAGGGGCGGGGCAGTTAACACTGAAGCTTTCTTT. This codes for CASRGGAVNTEAFF.

V gene TRBV2 combines with J gene TRBJ1-6; unclear D gene. The CDR3 has 15 amino acids. Germline CDR1 reads SNHLY; CDR2 reads FYNNEI. V was cut by 4 bases and J by 5 bases, with 12 bases left in between. The CDR3 sequence: CASSVHAGDNSPLHF. CDR3 sequence (DNA): TGTGCCAGCAGTGTTCATGCGGGTGATAATTCACCCCTCCACTTT. The full variable domain, rest sourced from reference TRBV2 and TRBJ1-6, is EPEVTQTPSHQVTQMGQEVILRCVPISNHLYFYWYRQILGQKVEFLVSFYNNEISEKSEIFDDQFSVERPDGSNFTLKIRSTKLEDSAMYFCASSVHAGDNSPLHFGNGTRLTVT.

The chain combines TRBV5-4 with TRBJ1-1; D possibly corresponds to TRBD1 (5 bases). This CDR3 spans 14 amino acids. Trimming took off 0 bases at V and 4 bases at J, with 10 bases between the two ends. CDR1 SGHNT and CDR2 YYREEE come from the germline V gene (reference sequence). This chain's CDR3 is CASSLGGASTEAFF. In DNA form, the CDR3 reads TGTGCCAGCAGCTTGGGGGGCGCATCCACTGAAGCTTTCTTT.

This clone was seen more than once but under ten times. The CDR3 DNA reads TGTGCCACCAGTGGGGGTGGTGAAAAACTGTTTTTT. Translating gives CATSGGGEKLFF. The rearrangement links TRBV24-1 to TRBJ1-4; the D is unclear. Germline V lookup: CDR1 KGHDR, CDR2 SFDVKD. The V end was cut by 5 bases, the J end by 7 bases, with 7 bases between. This CDR3 region has 12 residues.

The rearrangement joins TRBV5-1 to TRBJ2-1; 8 bases are a match to TRBD1. CDR3 length equals 18 residues. CDR1 is SGHRS, CDR2 YFSETQ, per germline. The ends lost 3 bases at V and 7 bases at J; junction bases unmatched: 18. CDR3: CASSSWTGTGPVVNEQFF. CDR3 DNA: TGCGCCAGCAGCTCCTGGACAGGGACTGGCCCGGTCGTTAATGAGCAGTTCTTC.

This chain joins TRBV11-2 and TRBJ2-1, with a tentative D call TRBD2 (7 bases). Trimming shortened V by 5 bases and J by 8 bases, and 19 bases separated the two germline ends. This CDR3 has 15 amino acids. CDR1 and CDR2 from the germline V gene are SGHAT and FQNNGV. CDR3 protein: CASSAGLVGGHEQFF. Here the CDR3 DNA reads TGTGCCAGCAGCGCCGGACTAGTGGGGGGCCATGAGCAGTTCTTC.

The rearrangement links TRBV7-9 to TRBJ1-4; D call uncertain. The CDR3 has 14 residues. CDR1 SEHNR and CDR2 FQNEAQ come from the germline V gene (reference sequence). Trimming took 5 bases from V and 4 from J, leaving 11 bases between them. This CDR3 is CASSPVGNNEKLFF. The CDR3 DNA follows: TGTGCCAGCAGCCCAGTTGGGAATAATGAAAAACTGTTTTTT.

The count of this clone is one. CDR3 bases: TGCGCCAGCAGCGTCGGGACTAGCGGGAGGGCCCTCTACAATGAGCAGTTCTTC. This translates into CASSVGTSGRALYNEQFF. The chain carries TRBV5-1 and TRBJ2-1; TRBD2 matches at 16 bases. This CDR3 spans 18 amino acids. V trimming: 4 bases; J trimming: 3 bases; junction bases outside the gene matches: 7. Per germline, CDR1 SGHRS and CDR2 YFSETQ.

This clone was detected only once. V and J are TRBV3-1 (or the pseudogene TRBV3-2) and TRBJ1-5, with 7 bases matching TRBD1. Trimming removed 5 bases from V and 7 bases from J; junction bases left unmatched: 8. The germline gives CDR1 LGHDT, CDR2 YNNKEL (reference sequence). There are 14 residues in the CDR3. The CDR3: CASSARQGGQPQHF. The DNA of the CDR3 is TGTGCCAGCAGCGCTAGACAGGGCGGCCAGCCCCAGCATTTT.

The chain links TRBV2 to TRBJ1-5; TRBD1 matches at 8 bases. The CDR3 loop spans 14 amino acids. CDR1 is SNHLY and CDR2 is FYNNEI in the germline V gene. Losses at the gene ends were 6 bases for V and 6 bases for J; bases not matched to a gene: 7. CDR3 sequence: CASRATGGAQPQHF. CDR3 DNA sequence: TGTGCCAGCAGAGCCACAGGGGGAGCTCAGCCCCAGCATTTT.

In this sample, this clone turned up once. The V and J genes are TRBV7-6 and TRBJ2-1, with D uncertain. V lost 1 base, J lost 4 bases, and 8 bases lay in between. The CDR3 is 14 amino acids. CDR1 is SGHVS and CDR2 is FNYEAQ in the germline V gene. This CDR3 reads CASSLDVGYNEQFF. The CDR3 region has the DNA TGTGCCAGCAGCTTAGACGTAGGTTACAATGAGCAGTTCTTC.

Here the CDR3 DNA reads TGTGCCAGCAGTACAGGGACGGGTAACGAGCAGTACTTC. Translated: CASSTGTGNEQYF. The chain links TRBV6-5 to TRBJ2-7, with D perhaps TRBD1 (6 bases). The CDR3 is 13 residues long. V lost 5 bases and J lost 5, with 13 bases in between. Germline CDR1 is MNHEY and CDR2 is SVGAGI.